This T cell receptor beta chain appears in the sequencing data of a study of CD8+ T cells in alopecia areata. The wider study: The study gave treated patients oral tofacitinib at 5 to 10 mg twice daily. Patients took tofacitinib for 6 to 18 months, followed by 6 drug-free months.

In each case, RNA was isolated and then reverse transcribed into cDNA as the sequencing template. The assay was immunoSEQ multiplex PCR, and TCRdb's table has in-frame clones only and misses some. The sample holds 150,000 to 200,000 clones, 50% to 70% seen once. Trimming took 3 bases from V and 4 from J, leaving 15 bases between them. The CDR3 totals 15 residues. CDR1 is SGHRS and CDR2 is YFSETQ in the germline V gene. Alopecia areata patients gave lesional scalp punch biopsies and peripheral blood samples. Concerning this clone: The antigen is unknown.

Study-level findings and limits: Normal scalp had lower clonality than lesional scalp, with alopecia totalis/universalis lesions showing this most strongly.

Material: CD4+ T cells sorted from blood, obtained at week 0. The V and J genes are TRBV5-1 and TRBJ2-3; no clear D. The TCR was taken from a human donor with alopecia areata. The CDR3: CASSYVQKQADTQYF. CDR3 sequence (DNA): TGCGCCAGCAGCTATGTCCAGAAGCAGGCAGATACGCAGTATTTT.